This T cell receptor (beta chain) is drawn from a study of response to subunit inactivated influenza vaccine. General observations from the study: Authors suggested each seasonal flu vaccination may recruit only limited numbers of new T cells.

The CDR3 contains 11 residues. Germline values: CDR1 DFQATT, CDR2 SNEGSKA (reference sequence). The V end lost 3 bases, the J end lost 9 bases, and 9 bases lay between the germline ends. TCRdb ran MiXCR on the RT-PCR reads and lists one entry per CDR3 protein. The table lists 500,000 to 550,000 distinct CDR3 sequences, roughly 7.9% of them singletons. This clonotype appeared a few times. What it binds is not known. The TCR was taken from a man aged 50-75 years who received an inactivated influenza vaccine. This chain joins TRBV20-1 and TRBJ2-1, with unresolved D. The sample in question was PBMCs from blood, obtained less than 30 months after vaccination. Here the CDR3 DNA reads TGCAGTGCTAGCCTATCTGTTGAGCAGTTCTTC. It is translated as CSASLSVEQFF.